A single sample gave rise to the 25 T cell receptor beta chains below, sequenced in a study of blood T cell repertoires in COVID-19. Profiled with immunoSEQ multiplex PCR; TCRdb holds only in-frame clones, not every one. The repertoire holds about 310,000 clones, with about 87% as singletons. The sequencing input was PBMCs or T cells enriched from blood (not recorded which). Receptors originate from a young woman who had recovered from COVID-19.

Written as DNA, the CDR3 is TGCAGTGCTAGTGGGGCCATCACAGGTGGGAACACTGAAGCTTTCTTT. This encodes CSASGAITGGNTEAFF. The chain has TRBV20-1 and TRBJ1-1; D is possibly TRBD1 (5 bases). The CDR3 loop spans 16 amino acids. Germline V lookup: CDR1 DFQATT, CDR2 SNEGSKA (reference sequence). The V end was cut by 3 bases, the J end by 1 base, with 18 bases between.

J is TRBJ2-5 and V is TRBV18, with D maybe TRBD1 (6 bases). The CDR3 runs 16 residues. Germline CDR1 reads KGHSH; CDR2 reads LQKENI. V was trimmed by 4 bases and J by 4 bases, leaving 19 bases between them. The CDR3 sequence: CASSHRAFESGETQYF. The CDR3 nucleotides are TGTGCCAGCTCACACAGGGCCTTTGAGTCAGGAGAGACCCAGTACTTC.

The V gene is TRBV10-3, the J gene TRBJ2-1; 8 positions agree with TRBD2. J was trimmed by 9 bases and V by 3 bases; bases with no gene match: 7. The CDR3 length is 14 residues. CDR1 is ENHRY and CDR2 is SYGVKD in the germline V gene. The CDR3 loop is CAISDTGGILEQFF. The CDR3 region has the DNA TGTGCCATCAGTGATACGGGGGGGATTCTTGAGCAGTTCTTC.

J is TRBJ1-2 and V is TRBV6-5, with D uncertain. In germline, CDR1 is MNHEY, CDR2 SVGAGI. The CDR3 is 11 residues long. As DNA, the CDR3 is TGTGTCCACCCTGGAGGGAATGGCTACACCTTC. This gives the protein CVHPGGNGYTF.

The chain combines TRBV7-2 with TRBJ1-6; 10 positions match TRBD1. Trimming cost V 8 bases and J 8 bases; bases outside gene matches: 6. Germline V gives CDR1 SGHTA, CDR2 FQGNSA. The CDR3 runs to 14 residues. CDR3 sequence (DNA): TGTGCCAGCCGAGGACAGGGGGATGATTCACCCCTCCACTTT. Protein: CASRGQGDDSPLHF.

This chain links TRBV5-8 with TRBJ2-7, with D tentatively TRBD2 (5 bases). The germline V gene encodes CDR1 SGHTS and CDR2 YDEGEE. The CDR3 length is 15 residues. Trimming cost V 1 base and J 3 bases, with 14 bases left between them. In DNA, the CDR3 is TGTGCCAGCAGCTTGAGTCAGCGGATCAACTACGAGCAGTACTTC. This codes for CASSLSQRINYEQYF.

This clone was recorded a few times. The chain is built from TRBV11-2 and TRBJ1-4; no clear D. The germline gives CDR1 SGHAT, CDR2 FQNNGV. This CDR3 region has 15 residues. The germline V and J ends were trimmed by 1 base and 8 bases, with 14 bases remaining between them. The CDR3 nucleotides read TGTGCCAGCAGCTTAGTAATCGGCCCGGGAGAAAAACTGTTTTTT. Protein sequence: CASSLVIGPGEKLFF.

J is TRBJ1-2 and V is TRBV30; D unclear. Germline V lookup: CDR1 GTSNPN, CDR2 SVGIG (reference sequence). Trimming pared 5 bases from V and 7 bases from J, leaving 11 bases between. CDR3 length: 11 amino acids. Here the CDR3 DNA reads TGTGCCTGGTCACCGGGAGTTGGCTACACCTTC. Encoded protein: CAWSPGVGYTF.

The chain uses TRBV9 and TRBJ1-5, with D possibly being TRBD1 (5 bases). Trimming took 4 bases from V and 3 from J, leaving 11 bases between them. This CDR3 is 14 amino acids long. The V gene's germline CDR1 is SGDLS and CDR2 YYNGEE. This chain's CDR3 is CASSTTGDNQPQHF. CDR3 coding DNA: TGTGCCAGCAGCACCACGGGGGACAATCAGCCCCAGCATTTT.

This clone was seen only a few times. V usage is TRBV4-3 and J usage is TRBJ1-1; D gene uncertain. The CDR3 is made up of 14 amino acids. The germline CDR1 and CDR2 sequences are LGHNA and YSLEER. Trimming shortened V by 0 bases and J by 5 bases, and 10 bases separated the two germline ends. The CDR3 is CASSQDSLRTEAFF. CDR3 coding DNA: TGCGCCAGCAGCCAAGACAGTCTCCGAACTGAAGCTTTCTTT.

Of note for this clone: Germline and junction disagree at one end, which may indicate a read error. In DNA, the CDR3 is TGCGCCAGCAGCTTGACCAGGAACGAAGCCTTCTTT. It encodes CASSLTRNEAFF. V is TRBV5-1 and J is TRBJ1-1; D is ambiguous. The CDR3 contains 12 residues. Looked up from germline, CDR1 is SGHRS and CDR2 is YFSETQ.

This clone was detected only a few times. The V call is TRBV11-2, the J call TRBJ2-1; D not certain. Germline CDR1 is SGHAT and CDR2 is FQNNGV. Trimming shortened V by 5 bases and J by 0 bases, and 14 bases separated the two germline ends. The CDR3 spans 16 residues. CDR3: CASSIYGSGSYNEQFF. DNA of the CDR3: TGTGCCAGCAGCATATACGGGTCTGGCTCCTACAATGAGCAGTTCTTC.

This rearrangement joins TRBV19 to TRBJ2-6; D is perhaps TRBD2 (6 bases). Trimming took 5 bases from V and 10 from J, leaving 15 bases between them. Germline CDR1 and CDR2: LNHDA and SQIVND (reference sequence). The CDR3 has 14 residues. CDR3 amino acids: CASSLGGAGNVLTF. The CDR3 coding sequence is TGTGCCAGTAGTCTCGGCGGGGCGGGGAACGTCCTGACTTTC.

The chain joins TRBV9 to TRBJ2-3; 10 bases align to TRBD2. Trimming cost V 0 bases and J 5 bases; bases outside gene matches: 3. CDR3 length equals 15 residues. CDR1 and CDR2 (germline): SGDLS, YYNGEE. The chain's CDR3 is CASSVEGLAKDTQYF. The DNA for the CDR3 is TGTGCCAGCAGCGTAGAGGGACTAGCGAAAGATACGCAGTATTTT.

The chain employs TRBV11-2 and TRBJ2-2; 8 bases fit TRBD1. CDR1 and CDR2 from the germline V gene are SGHAT and FQNNGV. The CDR3 covers 15 residues. The V segment lost 2 bases and the J segment 7 bases; nucleotides outside the gene matches: 6. Written as DNA, the CDR3 is TGTGCCAGCAGCTTAAGGGCAGGGGGCTTCGGGGAGCTGTTTTTT. Translating gives CASSLRAGGFGELFF.

This sequence joins TRBV2 and TRBJ2-1; 14 nucleotides match TRBD2. This CDR3 has 17 residues. CDR1 is SNHLY, CDR2 FYNNEI, per germline. The trim removed 7 bases at V and 6 bases at J, leaving 11 bases unmatched. The CDR3 bases are TGTGCCAGCATCAGAGGACTAGCGGGGGGCCTGGTCAATGAGCAGTTCTTC. This translates into CASIRGLAGGLVNEQFF.

The V gene is TRBV19, the J gene TRBJ1-2; D is unresolved. Germline V gives CDR1 LNHDA, CDR2 SQIVND (reference sequence). Trimming took 4 bases from V and 3 from J, leaving 6 bases between them. The CDR3 extends over 12 amino acids. CDR3 residues: CASSSRDYGYTF. In nucleotides, the CDR3 is TGTGCCAGTAGTAGCCGAGACTATGGCTACACCTTC.

The CDR3 DNA reads as TGCGCCAGCAGCCGCCTCGGGACTGGGAACACTGAAGCTTTCTTT. It encodes CASSRLGTGNTEAFF. The V call is TRBV5-1, the J call TRBJ1-1; tentative D call: TRBD1 (5 bases). Trimming removed 4 bases from V and 1 base from J, with 14 bases in between. Germline CDR1 and CDR2: SGHRS and YFSETQ. The CDR3 is 15 residues long.

The chain links TRBV4-3 to TRBJ2-1, with 7 positions matching TRBD2. The CDR3 consists of 15 residues. Germline V gene sequence: CDR1 LGHNA, CDR2 YSLEER. Unmatched junction bases numbered 11, after V lost 3 bases and J lost 9 bases. CDR3 amino acids: CASSQREGGPTEQFF. CDR3 DNA sequence: TGCGCCAGCAGCCAGAGGGAGGGAGGGCCGACTGAGCAGTTCTTC.

The chain combines TRBV7-9 with TRBJ2-4, with 11 bases that match TRBD2. This CDR3 region has 19 residues. Trimming removed 5 bases from V and 3 bases from J; junction bases left unmatched: 15. Germline V CDR1 and CDR2: SEHNR, FQNEAQ (reference sequence). The CDR3 region has the DNA TGTGCCAGCAGCCACAGTAGCGGGAGGGCCGACTCTGTCAAAAACATTCAGTACTTC. It specifies CASSHSSGRADSVKNIQYF.

The V gene is TRBV15, the J gene TRBJ2-7; 7 bases map to TRBD2. Trimming cost V 2 bases and J 5 bases; bases outside gene matches: 9. The CDR3 loop spans 15 amino acids. CDR1 LNHNV and CDR2 YYDKDF come from the germline V gene (reference sequence). The CDR3 is CATSRLREVGNEQYF. In DNA, the CDR3 is TGTGCCACCAGCAGACTCCGGGAGGTCGGCAACGAGCAGTACTTC.

The CDR3 loop is CASRQPPGELFF. CDR3 sequence (DNA): TGTGCCAGCAGACAACCGCCCGGGGAGCTGTTTTTT. V gene TRBV5-4 combines with J gene TRBJ2-2; D gene uncertain. Deletions cut 5 bases from V and 6 bases from J, with 8 bases between. There are 12 residues in the CDR3. Per the germline V gene, CDR1 is SGHNT and CDR2 is YYREEE (reference sequence). The whole variable domain, filled in from reference TRBV5-4 and TRBJ2-2, reads ETGVTQSPTHLIKTRGQQVTLRCSSQSGHNTVSWYQQALGQGPQFIFQYYREEENGRGNFPPRFSGLQFPNYSSELNVNALELDDSALYLCASRQPPGELFFGEGSRLTVL.

The V and J genes are TRBV15 and TRBJ1-1; TRBD1 matches at 11 bases. Germline CDR1 is LNHNV and CDR2 is YYDKDF (reference sequence). This CDR3 region has 17 residues. The trim removed 5 bases at V and 0 bases at J, leaving 8 bases unmatched. The CDR3, as DNA: TGTGCCACCAGCCGCCGGGACAGGGGGATTTTGAACACTGAAGCTTTCTTT. It translates to CATSRRDRGILNTEAFF.

The chain recombines TRBV4-3 with TRBJ2-7; weak D call: TRBD1 (8 bases). The V end lost 0 bases, the J end lost 2 bases, and 17 bases lay between the germline ends. The CDR3 is 17 residues long. Germline lookup yields CDR1 LGHNA and CDR2 YSLEER. The CDR3 region is CASSQDWEGQATYEQYF. The DNA of the CDR3 is TGCGCCAGCAGCCAAGATTGGGAGGGACAGGCGACCTACGAGCAGTACTTC.

The chain carries TRBV7-2 and TRBJ2-3; possible D gene TRBD2, 5 bases. CDR3 size: 14 residues. The germline V gene has CDR1 SGHTA and CDR2 FQGNSA. Trimming pared 4 bases from V and 8 bases from J, leaving 16 bases between. CDR3 sequence: CASSSSNSAGTQYF. CDR3 nucleotides: TGTGCCAGCAGCTCGTCCAACTCCGCGGGTACGCAGTATTTT.